These T cell receptor beta chains were read from a single sample in a study of Graves' ophthalmopathy and Graves' hyperthyroidism. TCRdb fed the multiplex PCR reads into MiXCR, producing one record per CDR3 protein. The sample contains a few hundred thousand distinct CDR3 sequences, about a sixth of which appear only once. Sequenced: peripheral blood. These receptors all stem from an adult man with Graves' ophthalmopathy. The CDR3 runs from the conserved cysteine through the conserved F or W. D genes are given only for firm matches. The size entry is marked missing in some rows and otherwise reads once, few, many or a size class.

CDR3 protein | CDR3 DNA | V gene | D gene | clone size | J gene
CASSYSTAGNTEAFF | TGTGCCAGCAGTTACTCTACTGCGGGGAACACTGAAGCTTTCTTT | TRBV6-2/TRBV6-3 | - | - | TRBJ1-1
CASSLGPPLAGANEQYF | TGCGCCAGCAGCTTGGGCCCCCCCTTAGCGGGAGCCAACGAGCAGTACTTC | TRBV5-1 | TRBD2 | - | TRBJ2-7
CASSQDRTGGGETQYF | TGTGCCAGCAGCCAAGATCGAACGGGAGGGGGAGAGACCCAGTACTTC | TRBV3-1 | TRBD2 | many | TRBJ2-5
CASSLGDLDQETQYF | TGTGCCAGCAGCTTAGGGGACTTAGACCAAGAGACCCAGTACTTC | TRBV11-2 | - | many | TRBJ2-5
CASSSGTSKRAFF | TGTGCCAGCAGTTCCGGGACCTCCAAGAGAGCTTTCTTT | TRBV27 | - | - | TRBJ1-1
CASAEGMNTEAFF | TGTGCCAGCGCGGAGGGAATGAACACTGAAGCTTTCTTT | TRBV6-2/TRBV6-3 | - | many | TRBJ1-1
CASSLSAPGQPQHF | TGTGCCAGCAGCTTAAGTGCGCCTGGTCAGCCCCAGCATTTT | TRBV7-2 | - | many | TRBJ1-5
CASSTRGNTIYF | TGTGCCAGCAGCACTCGAGGAAACACCATATATTTT | TRBV28 | - | many | TRBJ1-3
CASSGGRQGSGYTF | TGTGCCAGCAGTGGTGGTAGACAGGGGTCTGGCTACACCTTC | TRBV6-1 | TRBD1 | many | TRBJ1-2
CAWSVPPGNYEQYF | TGTGCCTGGAGTGTGCCCCCAGGAAACTACGAGCAGTACTTC | TRBV30 | - | many | TRBJ2-7
CASSSDRGYGDGYTF | TGTGCCAGCAGTTCGGACAGGGGATATGGTGATGGCTACACCTTC | TRBV12-3/TRBV12-4 | TRBD1 | many | TRBJ1-2
CAWRLGGHEQYF | TGTGCCTGGAGGCTGGGGGGGCACGAGCAGTACTTC | TRBV30 | - | - | TRBJ2-7
CASSYSVGRQYGYTF | TGTGCCAGCAGTTACTCGGTGGGGAGACAGTATGGCTACACCTTC | TRBV6-2/TRBV6-3 | - | many | TRBJ1-2
CAWQGQYGNGYTF | TGTGCCTGGCAAGGACAGTATGGAAATGGCTACACCTTC | TRBV30 | - | once | TRBJ1-2
CASSILPAQYF | TGTGCCAGCAGTATATTACCGGCCCAGTACTTC | TRBV6-1 | - | - | TRBJ2-5
CASSLMAGKETQYF | TGTGCCAGCAGCTTAATGGCAGGGAAGGAGACCCAGTACTTC | TRBV12-3/TRBV12-4 | - | - | TRBJ2-5
CATATVHHQVYSRANYGYTF | TGTGCCACCGCGACAGTTCATCATCAAGTTTACTCACGAGCTAACTATGGCTACACCTTC | TRBV6-2/TRBV6-3 | - | - | TRBJ1-2
CASSAPGQGYYGYTF | TGTGCCAGCAGTGCACCGGGACAGGGCTACTATGGCTACACCTTC | TRBV6-1 | TRBD1 | - | TRBJ1-2
CASSERTGGSYEQYF | TGTGCCAGCAGTGAACGGACAGGGGGCTCCTACGAGCAGTACTTC | TRBV2 | TRBD1 | many | TRBJ2-7
CASSVGLTEAFF | TGTGCCAGCAGCGTAGGCTTAACTGAAGCTTTCTTT | TRBV9 | - | many | TRBJ1-1
CATSDVVAGTYEQYF | TGTGCCACCAGTGATGTAGTAGCGGGTACCTACGAGCAGTACTTC | TRBV24-1 | TRBD2 | many | TRBJ2-7
CASTSNKALSYGYTF | TGTGCCAGCACTTCAAACAAAGCCCTTTCCTATGGCTACACCTTC | TRBV6-5 | - | many | TRBJ1-2
CASSLVGKDYEQYF | TGTGCCAGCAGCTTAGTGGGGAAGGACTACGAGCAGTACTTC | TRBV7-8 | - | - | TRBJ2-7
CARDTGISGELFF | TGTGCCCGGGACACAGGGATCTCCGGGGAGCTGTTTTTT | TRBV30 | - | many | TRBJ2-2
CASSPQTGVTQYF | TGTGCCAGCAGCCCCCAGACAGGGGTAACCCAGTACTTC | TRBV12-3/TRBV12-4 | TRBD1 | - | TRBJ2-5